These T cell receptor beta chains were read from a single sample in a study of cytomegalovirus exposure and HLA in healthy donors. Only in-frame clones appear in the TCRdb table, and some are missing; sequencing was by immunoSEQ multiplex PCR. The table has roughly 180,000 clones, almost 80% seen once. Sequencing used PBMCs. These TCRs come from a young man in good health and CMV-seronegative. Each CDR3 is given with its conserved first and last residue. D genes are given only for firm matches. Size values are once, few and many counts, or a class for expanded clones, and some rows have none.

>TRBJ1-5|TRBV10-2|once|NA
CASTETVNQPQHF
TGCGCCAGCACGGAGACGGTAAATCAGCCCCAGCATTTT
>TRBJ1-5|TRBV30|NA|NA
CAWSSGQRINQPQHF
TGTGCCTGGAGCTCGGGACAAAGAATAAATCAGCCCCAGCATTTT
>TRBJ2-3|TRBV7-9|NA|NA
CASSLAVGVTDTQYF
TGTGCCAGCAGCTTAGCTGTGGGAGTGACCGATACGCAGTATTTT
>TRBJ2-7|TRBV29-1|NA|NA
CSVEDEQGAYEQYF
TGCAGCGTTGAAGATGAACAGGGCGCCTACGAGCAGTACTTC
>TRBJ1-3|TRBV30|once|NA
CAWSVRGGYSGNTIYF
TGTGCCTGGAGTGTACGGGGGGGTTACTCTGGAAACACCATATATTTT
>TRBJ1-6|TRBV7-2|NA|TRBD1
CASSRKGGWQGASPLHF
TGTGCCAGCAGCCGAAAAGGGGGGTGGCAGGGGGCTTCACCCCTCCACTTT
>TRBJ2-1|TRBV20-1|once|NA
CSLGTYNEQFF
TGCAGTCTCGGGACCTACAATGAGCAGTTCTTC
>TRBJ2-3|TRBV2|NA|TRBD2
CASSAPSGSTDTQYF
TGTGCCAGCAGTGCTCCTAGCGGGAGCACAGATACGCAGTATTTT
>TRBJ1-2|TRBV18|NA|TRBD1
CASSPYGTGGASDYGYTF
TGTGCCAGCTCACCTTACGGGACAGGGGGCGCCTCGGACTATGGCTACACCTTC
>TRBJ1-5|TRBV7-9|NA|NA
CASSLATGTSNQPQHF
TGTGCCAGCAGCTTAGCGACGGGGACAAGCAATCAGCCCCAGCATTTT
>TRBJ1-4|TRBV29-1|NA|TRBD1
CSTRTGVAEKLFF
TGCAGCACCCGGACAGGCGTGGCGGAAAAACTGTTTTTT
>TRBJ1-1|TRBV5-6|NA|NA
CASSLVSGVGENTEAFF
TGTGCCAGCAGCTTGGTAAGTGGTGTAGGGGAGAACACTGAAGCTTTCTTT
>TRBJ2-3|TRBV9|few|NA
CASTGDTDTQYF
TGTGCCAGCACAGGGGACACAGATACGCAGTATTTT
>TRBJ2-2|TRBV7-9|NA|NA
CASRAANTGELFF
TGTGCCAGCAGGGCGGCAAACACCGGGGAGCTGTTTTTT
>TRBJ2-3|TRBV9|NA|TRBD1
CASSVVGTGGVTDTQYF
TGTGCCAGCAGCGTAGTGGGGACAGGGGGGGTCACAGATACGCAGTATTTT
>TRBJ2-1|TRBV10-3|once|TRBD2
CAIRATGTSMNEQFF
TGTGCCATCAGAGCCACCGGGACTAGCATGAATGAGCAGTTCTTC
>TRBJ2-2|TRBV7-9|few|TRBD1
CASSEDRDVTGELFF
TGTGCCAGCAGCGAGGACAGGGATGTGACCGGGGAGCTGTTTTTT
>TRBJ1-1|TRBV19|NA|NA
CASADRRNTEAFF
TGTGCCAGCGCGGACAGAAGGAACACTGAAGCTTTCTTT
>TRBJ2-7|TRBV2|NA|NA
CASRRTALNEQYF
TGTGCCAGCAGGAGGACAGCGCTAAACGAGCAGTACTTC
>TRBJ1-4|TRBV30|NA|TRBD1
CAWSDGQGPSEKLFF
TGTGCCTGGAGTGACGGACAGGGTCCCAGTGAAAAACTGTTTTTT
>TRBJ1-3|TRBV7-8|NA|NA
CASSETDGSGNTIYF
TGTGCCAGCAGCGAGACAGACGGGTCTGGAAACACCATATATTTT
>TRBJ2-1|TRBV5-6|few|TRBD2
CASSLGWASGGGDEQFF
TGTGCCAGCAGCTTGGGATGGGCTAGCGGGGGGGGTGATGAGCAGTTCTTC
>TRBJ2-1|TRBV25-1|NA|NA
CASSPINTEQFF
TGTGCCAGCAGTCCTATTAATACGGAGCAGTTCTTC
>TRBJ1-1|TRBV30|NA|NA
CAWAPRVKNTEAFF
TGTGCCTGGGCCCCCAGGGTTAAGAACACTGAAGCTTTCTTT